A selection of T cell receptor beta chains follows, all from one sample in a study of blood T cell repertoires in COVID-19. The protocol was immunoSEQ multiplex PCR, while the TCRdb copy is restricted to in-frame clones and leaves out a portion. The sample consists of tens of thousands of clones, roughly 90% of them appearing once. The sample taken for sequencing was peripheral blood. These receptor sequences come from a woman aged 80 or over with acute or convalescent COVID-19. CDR3s include the opening cysteine and the closing phenylalanine or tryptophan. The D gene is left open where the match is weak. Part of the rows lack a size; the others show once, few, many or a class for expanded clones.

cdr3_nt,cdr3_aa,j_call,v_call,d_call,clone_size
TGTGCCAGCAGCTTATCGGGGGGGCCAGGAGATACGCAGTATTTT,CASSLSGGPGDTQYF,TRBJ2-3,TRBV7-9,TRBD2,NA
TGCGCCAGCAGCTTGGCCGGAGGGTGGGGCGAAAAACTGTTTTTT,CASSLAGGWGEKLFF,TRBJ1-4,TRBV5-1,NA,once
TGTGCCAGCAGCCGCTCACAGCGGTTGGGGGAGACCCAGTACTTC,CASSRSQRLGETQYF,TRBJ2-5,TRBV28,NA,NA
TGTGCCAGCAGCTCCCGAGTCGGAGCATACACCGGGGAGCTGTTTTTT,CASSSRVGAYTGELFF,TRBJ2-2,TRBV7-8,NA,NA
TGTGCCACCAGCACAGACGGTTATCAGCCCCAGCATTTT,CATSTDGYQPQHF,TRBJ1-5,TRBV24-1,NA,NA
TGTGCCAGCACCGGTGGACAGGGGGCTTGGGATACGCAGTATTTT,CASTGGQGAWDTQYF,TRBJ2-3,TRBV2,TRBD1,NA
TGTGCCACCAGCGGTCGACAGGGGCAAGGCAATCAGCCCCAGCATTTT,CATSGRQGQGNQPQHF,TRBJ1-5,TRBV15,TRBD1,NA
TGTGCCAGCAGCTTGAGGTGGACAGCGAACACCGGGGAGCTGTTTTTT,CASSLRWTANTGELFF,TRBJ2-2,TRBV7-3,NA,NA
TGTGCCAGCAGCCCCCGAGATTACGAGCAGTACTTC,CASSPRDYEQYF,TRBJ2-7,TRBV7-8,NA,NA
TGTGCCATCAGTCCTACTAACTATGGCTACACCTTC,CAISPTNYGYTF,TRBJ1-2,TRBV10-3,NA,NA
TGTGCCAGCAGCTCATCGAGGCAGGGGTTTGGCAATCAGCCCCAGCATTTT,CASSSSRQGFGNQPQHF,TRBJ1-5,TRBV7-9,NA,NA
TGTGCCAGCAGATTCATGTCCGAGACCCAGTACTTC,CASRFMSETQYF,TRBJ2-5,TRBV7-9,NA,NA
TGTGCCAGCAGTGGAGTAGGGGGGGCGTTCACCGGGGAGCTGTTTTTT,CASSGVGGAFTGELFF,TRBJ2-2,TRBV2,NA,few
TGTGCCAGCAGTTACTCCGGACAGAGGAACACTGAAGCTTTCTTT,CASSYSGQRNTEAFF,TRBJ1-1,TRBV6-5,NA,NA
TGTGCCAGCAGTCGCGGGACTGGGGGGTACAATGAGCAGTTCTTC,CASSRGTGGYNEQFF,TRBJ2-1,TRBV6-5,NA,NA
TGTGCCAGCTCACCTCAGGGCACAGATACGCAGTATTTT,CASSPQGTDTQYF,TRBJ2-3,TRBV18,NA,once
TGCGCCAGCAGCTTGGCTGGACAGGGAGAGACCCAGTACTTC,CASSLAGQGETQYF,TRBJ2-5,TRBV5-1,TRBD1,NA
TGTGCCAGCAGCAAAGGGCGGCTGTATAGCAATCAGCCCCAGCATTTT,CASSKGRLYSNQPQHF,TRBJ1-5,TRBV21-1,NA,once
TGTGCCAGCAGAGCAACAGGGTATTCACCCCTCCACTTT,CASRATGYSPLHF,TRBJ1-6,TRBV2,NA,NA
TGCAGCGTTAAGGTAGCGGGCAATGAGCAGTTCTTC,CSVKVAGNEQFF,TRBJ2-1,TRBV29-1,TRBD2,NA
TGCGCCAGCAGCTTGGGGGACAGGGAAAATCAGCCCCAGCATTTT,CASSLGDRENQPQHF,TRBJ1-5,TRBV5-1,TRBD1,NA
TGCGCCAGCAGCTTGGACGGGGGGCGTAACAATGAGCAGTTCTTC,CASSLDGGRNNEQFF,TRBJ2-1,TRBV5-1,NA,once
TGTGCCAGCGTCAGGACAGGGGGACTAGATACGCAGTATTTT,CASVRTGGLDTQYF,TRBJ2-3,TRBV2,TRBD1,NA
TGCGCCAGCAGCTTTGGGGGCGGGGGCCCCTACGAGCAGTACTTC,CASSFGGGGPYEQYF,TRBJ2-7,TRBV5-1,NA,NA
TGTGCCAGCTGCCGACAGACTGAAAAACTGTTTTTT,CASCRQTEKLFF,TRBJ1-4,TRBV2,NA,NA
TGTGCCAGCAGTAGAAGACAGGGGGCGGCTAATGAAAAACTGTTTTTT,CASSRRQGAANEKLFF,TRBJ1-4,TRBV2,TRBD1,NA
TGTGCCAGCAGCTCTGGACAGTTCATGGTTGGGGAGACCCAGTACTTC,CASSSGQFMVGETQYF,TRBJ2-5,TRBV11-2,NA,NA
TGTGCCACCAGTGATTCCCTAGCGGGGGCTCAAGGCGAGCAGTACTTC,CATSDSLAGAQGEQYF,TRBJ2-7,TRBV24-1,TRBD2,once
TGTGCCAGCAGGCCGGGTAGGGGTAATGAAAAACTGTTTTTT,CASRPGRGNEKLFF,TRBJ1-4,TRBV11-2,NA,NA
TGCGCCAGCAGCTTGGTTTCCGGGGGGGCGAACAATGAGCAGTTCTTC,CASSLVSGGANNEQFF,TRBJ2-1,TRBV5-1,TRBD2,NA
TGTGCCAGCAGTCCCGAGGCAGGGGGAAACTCCAATCAGCCCCAGCATTTT,CASSPEAGGNSNQPQHF,TRBJ1-5,TRBV6-6,TRBD1,once
TGTGCCAGCCTGACAGGGGTTGGGTCACCCCTCCACTTT,CASLTGVGSPLHF,TRBJ1-6,TRBV6-5,TRBD1,NA
TGTGCCAGCAGCTCGGCGGGGAGCACTGAAGCTTTCTTT,CASSSAGSTEAFF,TRBJ1-1,TRBV11-2,NA,NA